What follows are 9 T cell receptor beta chains derived from one specimen sequenced in a study of post-analysis software for immune sequencing data. Study-wide points: Controls had lower frequencies than patients of five TRBV segments, which included TRBV5-6, TRBV5-1 and TRBV20-1.

Unique molecular identifiers were carried by the TCR beta cDNA libraries. TCRdb re-analysed the PCR reads in MiXCR, keeping a single row per CDR3 protein. Of a few hundred thousand distinct CDR3 sequences listed, around 33% were seen once; the top ten hold roughly 12%. These TCRs' antigens remain unknown. Material for sequencing was blood. These receptors came from a girl aged 10 to 17 with multiple sclerosis.

V and J are TRBV20-1 and TRBJ2-7, with a tentative D call TRBD2 (5 bases). Per the germline V gene, CDR1 is DFQATT and CDR2 is SNEGSKA (reference sequence). Trimming took off 6 bases at V and 3 bases at J, with 12 bases between the two ends. CDR3 size: 12 residues. CDR3 nucleotides: TGCAGTGCCAACTCCCGGGACTACGAGCAGTACTTC. Amino acids: CSANSRDYEQYF.

This clonotype was counted at least ten times. The rearrangement uses TRBV7-2 and TRBJ2-7; no definite D call. Germline lookup yields CDR1 SGHTA and CDR2 FQGNSA. The CDR3 consists of 14 residues. Trimming took 5 bases from V and 2 from J, leaving 13 bases between them. CDR3 residues: CASSPGPLPYEQYF. The CDR3 bases are TGTGCCAGCAGCCCAGGACCGTTACCCTACGAGCAGTACTTC.

This clonotype has ten or more counts. V gene TRBV12-3 or TRBV12-4 combines with J gene TRBJ1-2; D is uncertain. Trimming cost V 5 bases and J 3 bases, with 7 bases left between them. The CDR3 sequence is 12 residues long. The CDR3 sequence is CASSQSDYGYTF. Here the CDR3 DNA reads TGTGCCAGCAGTCAGTCCGACTATGGCTACACCTTC.

This clonotype was detected only a few times. The chain has TRBV12-3 or TRBV12-4 and TRBJ2-5; D gene uncertain. The CDR3 has 13 amino acids. V shed 5 bases and J shed 2 bases, with 9 bases lying between them. The CDR3 region is CASSHHGQETQYF. The CDR3 bases are TGTGCCAGCAGTCATCATGGGCAAGAGACCCAGTACTTC.

CDR3 DNA: TGTGCCAGTAGTATAGTAAGGCCGGGGGGATCCCAAGAGACCCAGTACTTC. Translation gives CASSIVRPGGSQETQYF. The rearrangement links TRBV19 to TRBJ2-5; TRBD2 aligns across 7 bases. This CDR3 comprises 17 residues. Trimming took 1 base from V and 1 from J; bases not matched to a gene: 9. The germline V gene has CDR1 LNHDA and CDR2 SQIVND (reference sequence).

This clonotype appeared a few times. CDR3 protein: CASSQEALAGGISDTQYF. DNA of the CDR3: TGCGCCAGCAGCCAAGAGGCACTAGCGGGGGGGATATCAGATACGCAGTATTTT. The chain is built from TRBV4-1 and TRBJ2-3; TRBD2 aligns across 13 bases. V trimming: 0 bases; J trimming: 4 bases; junction bases outside the gene matches: 7. From germline, CDR1 is MGHRA and CDR2 YSYEKL. CDR3 length: 18 amino acids.

This chain's CDR3 is CASSPPGGSNEQFF. CDR3 coding DNA: TGTGCCAGCAGCCCCCCCGGCGGGTCCAATGAGCAGTTCTTC. The J gene is TRBJ2-1, the V gene TRBV7-9, with D perhaps TRBD2 (5 bases). Trimming took 5 bases from V and 6 from J, leaving 14 bases between them. Germline assignment: CDR1 SEHNR and CDR2 FQNEAQ (reference sequence). The CDR3 sequence is 14 residues long.

This chain connects TRBV19 to TRBJ1-2, with a weak D call TRBD1 (6 bases). Germline CDR1 LNHDA, CDR2 SQIVND (reference sequence). The CDR3 consists of 15 residues. Trimming left V 3 bases short and J 2 bases short, with 13 bases between. CDR3 DNA: TGTGCCAGTAGTATCGGACAGACCAAGAACTATGGCTACACCTTC. Amino acids: CASSIGQTKNYGYTF.

This clonotype was counted between two and nine times. The genes are TRBV7-9 and TRBJ2-7, with TRBD1 matching 7 bases. Trimming at V came to 4 bases and at J to 2 bases, leaving 8 bases not matched to a gene. Germline V CDR1 and CDR2: SEHNR, FQNEAQ (reference sequence). The CDR3 is made up of 15 amino acids. CDR3 residues: CASSSRGSNPYEQYF. CDR3 DNA: TGTGCCAGCAGCTCCAGGGGGAGTAACCCCTACGAGCAGTACTTC.